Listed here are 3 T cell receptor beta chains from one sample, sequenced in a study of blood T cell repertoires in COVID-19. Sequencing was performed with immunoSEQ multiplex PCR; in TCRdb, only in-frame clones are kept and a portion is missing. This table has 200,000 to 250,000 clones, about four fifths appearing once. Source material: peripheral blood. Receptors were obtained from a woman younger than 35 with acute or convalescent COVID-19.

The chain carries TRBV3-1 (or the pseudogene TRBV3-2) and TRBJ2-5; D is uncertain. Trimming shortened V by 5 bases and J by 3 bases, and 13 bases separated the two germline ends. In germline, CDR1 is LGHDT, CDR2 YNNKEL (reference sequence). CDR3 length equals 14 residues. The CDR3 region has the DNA TGTGCCAGCAGCATCGCCTGGCAAAAAGAGACCCAGTACTTC. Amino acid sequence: CASSIAWQKETQYF.

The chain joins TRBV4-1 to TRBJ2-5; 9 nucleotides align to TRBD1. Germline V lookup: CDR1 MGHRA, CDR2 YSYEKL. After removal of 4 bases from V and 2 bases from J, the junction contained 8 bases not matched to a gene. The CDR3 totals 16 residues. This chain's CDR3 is CASSPKQGAPQETQYF. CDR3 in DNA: TGCGCCAGCAGCCCGAAACAGGGGGCGCCACAAGAGACCCAGTACTTC.

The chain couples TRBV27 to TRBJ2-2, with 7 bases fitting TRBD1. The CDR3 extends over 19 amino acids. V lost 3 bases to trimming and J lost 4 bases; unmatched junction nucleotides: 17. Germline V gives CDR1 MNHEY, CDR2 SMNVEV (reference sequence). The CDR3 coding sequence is TGTGCCAGCAGTTTTGAGGGGGCGATTCCCGGATTTTTCACCGGGGAGCTGTTTTTT. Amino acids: CASSFEGAIPGFFTGELFF.